The rows below give T cell receptor beta chains drawn from one sample of a study of blood T cell repertoires in COVID-19. Measured with immunoSEQ multiplex PCR; TCRdb has only the in-frame clones, and not every one. In the table there are about 64,000 clones, 86% of which are singletons. The material sequenced was peripheral blood. The receptors derive from a man aged 35 to 55 with acute or convalescent COVID-19. CDR3s include the opening cysteine and the closing phenylalanine or tryptophan. Not every row has a clone size; where given, it reads once, few, many or a size class.

CDR3 length	V gene	clone size	J gene	CDR3 protein
17	TRBV5-1	.	TRBJ1-1	CASHSSLSKGVNTEAFF
15	TRBV6-5	.	TRBJ1-4	CASRSTGTDLGKLFF
13	TRBV19	.	TRBJ1-1	CASSMWQGVEAFF
13	TRBV4-2	few	TRBJ2-7	CASSQARSYEQYF
15	TRBV10-3	once	TRBJ1-1	CAISEREGANTEAFF
14	TRBV28	.	TRBJ1-3	CASSLPPTGNTIYF
14	TRBV5-1	few	TRBJ2-3	CASRTSGGTDTQYF
16	TRBV6-1	once	TRBJ2-7	CASSGGDGTGLYEQYF
13	TRBV12-3/TRBV12-4	.	TRBJ1-1	CASSFRGNTEAFF
14	TRBV19	.	TRBJ2-2	CASSPKSSVGELFF
18	TRBV13	.	TRBJ1-1	CASSLSLRVSRMNTEAFF
14	TRBV4-1	.	TRBJ1-2	CASSQVLRGYGYTF
14	TRBV5-1	few	TRBJ1-1	CASSLEGQGTEAFF
15	TRBV7-9	.	TRBJ2-7	CASSYAGGSSYEQYF
13	TRBV4-2	.	TRBJ2-7	CASSQTTTYEQYF
14	TRBV6-6	once	TRBJ2-7	CASRLQGSSYEQYF
14	TRBV18	.	TRBJ2-1	CASSPSGADNEQFF
13	TRBV10-2	.	TRBJ1-2	CASSPAASYGYTF
11	TRBV30	.	TRBJ2-5	CAWSFEETQYF
17	TRBV4-1	.	TRBJ2-7	CASSQDPGGQGDYEQYF
17	TRBV11-2	.	TRBJ2-5	CASSSDSGSGVGETQYF
14	TRBV7-3	.	TRBJ2-6	CASSFISGANVLTF
15	TRBV19	few	TRBJ2-7	CASSIRRDSPYEQYF
15	TRBV7-8	once	TRBJ1-3	CASSRARGSGNTIYF
13	TRBV14	.	TRBJ1-1	CASSFTPNTEAFF
12	TRBV11-3	.	TRBJ1-1	CASSQLQGSPFF
16	TRBV4-1	.	TRBJ2-7	CASSQGIAGAPYEQYF
16	TRBV6-6	.	TRBJ1-1	CASSYSNAEMNTEAFF
13	TRBV7-2	few	TRBJ1-2	CASSLPGSYGYTF
14	TRBV3-1/TRBV3-2	.	TRBJ2-3	CASSQKTREDTQYF
14	TRBV20-1	.	TRBJ1-5	CSASLGGPDQPQHF
13	TRBV12-3/TRBV12-4	.	TRBJ1-3	CASSGDTGNTIYF
11	TRBV11-3	once	TRBJ2-5	CASSFEETQYF
13	TRBV2	few	TRBJ1-5	CASSDGRNQPQHF
13	TRBV12-3/TRBV12-4	once	TRBJ1-1	CASTRGGSTEAFF
15	TRBV3-1/TRBV3-2	.	TRBJ1-2	CASSPLWTADYGYTF
15	TRBV4-1	few	TRBJ1-2	CASSQPPQGVYGYTF